Given below is one T cell receptor beta chain in context. Its cognate antigen is unknown. The team made cDNA by running eight separate reactions for each sample. Template switching was used to attach UMIs, which incorporated a 6-nucleotide sample barcode. The study subjected TCRalpha and TCRbeta cDNA to two nested PCRs of approximately 16 and 10 cycles. TCRdb re-called the 5' RACE reads and gives one entry per CDR3 protein, without DNA. Its table records approximately 340,000 distinct CDR3 sequences. Germline CDR1 reads SGHDT; CDR2 reads YYEEEE. This CDR3 has 12 residues. These data belong to a study of monozygotic twins with inflammatory bowel disease. Study results and limitations: IBD patients displayed reduced TCRbeta diversity (inverse Simpson) when set against healthy co-twins.

The sequenced sample was blood. This TCR came from a human donor with ulcerative colitis or Crohn's disease, or a healthy co-twin of an affected twin (not recorded which). This chain links TRBV5-6 with TRBJ2-1; the TCRdb call, TRBD2, lacks DNA for checking. The CDR3 sequence is CASSRGPNEQFF. The full variable domain, in which reference TRBV5-6 and TRBJ2-1 provide the parts outside the CDR3, is DAGVTQSPTHLIKTRGQQVTLRCSPKSGHDTVSWYQQALGQGPQFIFQYYEEEERQRGNFPDRFSGHQFPNYSSELNVNALLLGDSALYLCASSRGPNEQFFGPGTRLTVL.